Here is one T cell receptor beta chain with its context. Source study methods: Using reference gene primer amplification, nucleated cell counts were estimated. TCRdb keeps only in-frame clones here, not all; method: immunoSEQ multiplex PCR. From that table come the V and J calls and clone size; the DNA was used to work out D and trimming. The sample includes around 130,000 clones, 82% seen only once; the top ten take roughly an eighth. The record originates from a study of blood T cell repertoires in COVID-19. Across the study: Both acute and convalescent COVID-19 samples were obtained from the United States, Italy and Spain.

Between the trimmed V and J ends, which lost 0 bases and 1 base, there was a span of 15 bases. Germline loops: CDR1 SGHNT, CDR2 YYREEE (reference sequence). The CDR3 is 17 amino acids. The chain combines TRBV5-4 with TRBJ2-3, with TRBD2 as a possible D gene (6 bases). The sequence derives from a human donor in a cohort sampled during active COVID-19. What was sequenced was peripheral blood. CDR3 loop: CASSLGGDSGGTDTQYF. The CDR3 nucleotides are TGTGCCAGCAGCTTGGGGGGGGATAGCGGTGGCACAGATACGCAGTATTTT.